Shown below are 21 T cell receptor beta chains from a single sample sequenced in a study of T cells in Graves' hyperthyroidism and ophthalmopathy. Researchers took RNA transcripts and amplified the TCR beta CDR3 regions from them. Researchers ran a first-round RT-PCR on the TCR CDR3 using the HTBI primer set. TCRdb fed the multiplex PCR reads into MiXCR, producing one record per CDR3 protein. Here the sample spans over 300,000 distinct CDR3 sequences, around 13% being singletons. Sequencing was performed on blood. Source of these receptors: an older woman with Graves' hyperthyroidism.

At least ten counts were recorded for this clonotype. The J gene is TRBJ2-7, the V gene TRBV12-3 or TRBV12-4; no definite D call. V lost 3 bases to trimming and J lost 4 bases, with 19 bases between them. The CDR3 has 16 amino acids. The CDR3 region is CASSFRSAHDRYEQYF. The DNA of the CDR3 is TGTGCCAGCAGTTTTCGGAGCGCCCATGACCGATACGAGCAGTACTTC.

This clonotype appeared a few times. The rearrangement uses TRBV20-1 and TRBJ2-5, with D possibly TRBD2 on 6 matching bases. The CDR3 sequence is 15 residues long. Germline V gene lookup returns CDR1 DFQATT and CDR2 SNEGSKA (reference sequence). V lost 3 bases to trimming and J lost 4 bases, with 18 bases between them. CDR3: CSAREGRWGGETQYF. CDR3 nucleotides: TGCAGTGCTAGGGAGGGGCGGTGGGGTGGAGAGACCCAGTACTTC.

This clonotype was seen a few times. This rearrangement joins TRBV20-1 to TRBJ2-3; TRBD2 matches 14 bases. This CDR3 spans 15 amino acids. Germline loops: CDR1 DFQATT, CDR2 SNEGSKA (reference sequence). V lost 3 bases, J lost 4 bases, and 3 bases stayed unmatched. CDR3 sequence reads: CSASAGLAGADTQYF. The CDR3 DNA sequence: TGCAGTGCTAGCGCGGGACTAGCGGGGGCAGATACGCAGTATTTT.

Ten or more counts support this clonotype. The chain employs TRBV30 and TRBJ1-2, with 8 bases that match TRBD1. Trimming took 4 bases from V and 7 from J; bases not matched to a gene: 5. CDR1 and CDR2 (germline): GTSNPN, SVGIG (reference sequence). The CDR3 runs 12 residues. CDR3 region: CAWTTGGGGYTF. The DNA for the CDR3 is TGTGCCTGGACAACAGGGGGAGGTGGCTACACCTTC.

This clonotype occurred many times. The chain uses TRBV3-1 and TRBJ2-3, with D unresolved. The ends were cut back, 5 bases at V and 2 bases at J, with 17 bases in the middle. Germline CDR1 and CDR2: LGHDT and YNNKEL (reference sequence). CDR3 length: 16 residues. Here the CDR3 reads CASSYKRDFNTDTQYF. DNA for the CDR3: TGTGCCAGCAGCTATAAGCGAGACTTTAACACAGATACGCAGTATTTT.

This clonotype was seen repeatedly, ten times or more. This rearrangement joins TRBV28 to TRBJ2-2, with a possible D match to TRBD2 (6 bases). Germline V gene sequence: CDR1 MDHEN, CDR2 SYDVKM. The V and J ends lost 5 bases and 0 bases respectively, with 16 bases between them. The length of the CDR3 is 17 residues. The CDR3 region has the DNA TGTGCCAGCAGTCCCTCGTTCGGGACTCCGAACACCGGGGAGCTGTTTTTT. Its protein product is CASSPSFGTPNTGELFF.

Regarding this clonotype: This may come from a read error, since a much larger clone is one base off. The rearrangement joins TRBV6-1 to TRBJ2-1; the D is unclear. The V gene lost 7 bases and the J gene lost 11 bases, with 6 bases spanning the gap. The CDR3 consists of 9 residues. Germline V lookup: CDR1 MNHNS, CDR2 SASEGT. CDR3 in amino acids: CASNGQQFF. The CDR3 region has the DNA TGTGCCAGCAATGGCCAGCAGTTCTTC.

With respect to this clonotype: A read error may explain this, as a much larger clone is one base away. V is TRBV11-1 and J is TRBJ2-1, with D possibly being TRBD2 (5 bases). CDR3 size: 15 residues. The germline V gene has CDR1 SGHAT and CDR2 FQDESV (reference sequence). CDR3 residues: CASSLGGEGYSEQFF. The CDR3 nucleotides read TGTGCCAGCAGCTTAGGGGGTGAGGGTTACAGTGAGCAGTTCTTC.

This clonotype was recorded at least ten times. The chain recombines TRBV20-1 with TRBJ2-7; TRBD1 might be the D (5 bases). The CDR3 runs to 13 residues. Germline V CDR1 and CDR2: DFQATT, SNEGSKA (reference sequence). The V gene lost 3 bases and the J gene lost 0 bases, with 9 bases spanning the gap. The CDR3 loop reads CSASRQSSYEQYF. CDR3 in DNA: TGCAGTGCTAGCAGACAGAGCTCCTACGAGCAGTACTTC.

V usage is TRBV12-5 and J usage is TRBJ2-7; 9 bases map to TRBD2. This CDR3 is 17 amino acids long. V was clipped by 0 bases and J by 3 bases; unmatched bases: 9. CDR1 and CDR2 from the germline V gene are LGHNT and FRNRAP. Here the CDR3 DNA reads TGTGCTAGTGGTTTGGTACTCAGGCTAGCGGGAAGCTACGAGCAGTACTTC. Translation: CASGLVLRLAGSYEQYF.

Ten or more counts support this clonotype. The chain recombines TRBV2 with TRBJ1-4; D is unresolved. V was clipped by 4 bases and J by 3 bases, with 6 bases between them. The length of the CDR3 is 13 residues. The germline CDR1 and CDR2 sequences are SNHLY and FYNNEI. CDR3 DNA sequence: TGTGCCAGCAGTGGGATTTCTAATGAAAAACTGTTTTTT. The encoded protein is CASSGISNEKLFF.

The chain has TRBV29-1 and TRBJ2-7; weak D call: TRBD2 (5 bases). The ends were cut back, 0 bases at V and 4 bases at J, with 7 bases in the middle. The CDR3 loop spans 12 amino acids. In germline, CDR1 is SQVTM, CDR2 ANQGSEA. The CDR3 loop reads CSVEDSGYEQYF. CDR3 bases: TGCAGCGTTGAAGATTCGGGGTACGAGCAGTACTTC.

This clonotype was recorded at least ten times. The rearrangement joins TRBV30 to TRBJ2-7; TRBD1 is a possible D gene (6 bases). The CDR3 sequence is 14 residues long. The germline gives CDR1 GTSNPN, CDR2 SVGIG (reference sequence). Trimming shortened V by 4 bases and J by 0 bases, and 13 bases separated the two germline ends. CDR3 sequence (DNA): TGTGCCTGGACCGACGACAGGTTCTCCTACGAGCAGTACTTC. Translated, it gives CAWTDDRFSYEQYF.

The rearrangement links TRBV11-3 to TRBJ2-1, with 7 bases that match TRBD2. The CDR3 is 17 amino acids. V was pared by 4 bases and J by 10 bases, with 19 bases of the junction left unmatched. Germline CDR1 and CDR2: SGHNT and YENEEA. In DNA form, the CDR3 reads TGTGCCAGCAGCTGGCTCTCGCGGGAGTGGGGGAGGAACGAGCAGTTCTTC. Translation gives CASSWLSREWGRNEQFF.

The sample holds many counts of this clonotype. This sequence joins TRBV30 and TRBJ2-1; D gene unclear. Trimming pared 4 bases from V and 6 bases from J, leaving 13 bases between. Looked up from germline, CDR1 is GTSNPN and CDR2 is SVGIG (reference sequence). The CDR3 has 13 residues. This CDR3 is CAWTSTRLNEQFF. In nucleotides, the CDR3 is TGTGCCTGGACTTCCACCCGTCTCAATGAGCAGTTCTTC.

The rearrangement joins TRBV5-1 to TRBJ2-7, with a possible D match to TRBD2 (6 bases). The germline V gene encodes CDR1 SGHRS and CDR2 YFSETQ. The ends were cut back, 2 bases at V and 1 base at J, with 10 bases in the middle. The CDR3 totals 14 residues. CDR3 in DNA: TGCGCCAGCAGCTTCGGGAGTGTTTCCTACGAGCAGTACTTC. Amino acids: CASSFGSVSYEQYF. Combining the CDR3 with reference TRBV5-1 and TRBJ2-7 gives the whole variable domain KAGVTQTPRYLIKTRGQQVTLSCSPISGHRSVSWYQQTPGQGLQFLFEYFSETQRNKGNFPGRFSGRQFSNSRSEMNVSTLELGDSALYLCASSFGSVSYEQYFGPGTRLTVT.

This clonotype has only a few counts. The V call is TRBV7-9, the J call TRBJ2-2, with 12 bases that match TRBD2. The CDR3 is made up of 17 amino acids. With V trimmed by 4 bases and J by 0 bases, 3 bases remained unmatched. Germline V gives CDR1 SEHNR, CDR2 FQNEAQ (reference sequence). In DNA form, the CDR3 reads TGTGCCAGCAGCTGGGGACTAGCGGGTGCGAACACCGGGGAGCTGTTTTTT. It codes for CASSWGLAGANTGELFF.

The chain is built from TRBV20-1 and TRBJ2-7, with 8 bases matching TRBD2. The V segment lost 0 bases and the J segment 4 bases; nucleotides outside the gene matches: 8. This CDR3 comprises 15 residues. The germline CDR1 and CDR2 sequences are DFQATT and SNEGSKA (reference sequence). The CDR3 loop is CSARDRAGEGYEQYF. The DNA of the CDR3 is TGCAGTGCTAGAGATCGAGCGGGAGAGGGATACGAGCAGTACTTC.

This rearrangement joins TRBV28 to TRBJ2-5; TRBD1 or TRBD2 may be the D gene (5 bases each). Germline V gene sequence: CDR1 MDHEN, CDR2 SYDVKM. Trimming left V 7 bases short and J 3 bases short, with 24 bases between. This CDR3 is built from 17 residues. The CDR3 spells CASTPGKIDPGKETQYF. CDR3 nucleotides: TGTGCCAGCACCCCCGGGAAGATCGACCCAGGGAAAGAGACCCAGTACTTC.

In its sample, this clonotype was seen many times. The chain is built from TRBV30 and TRBJ1-5; perhaps TRBD1 as D (5 bases). Germline V CDR1 and CDR2: GTSNPN, SVGIG (reference sequence). CDR3 length equals 13 residues. The ends were cut back, 2 bases at V and 5 bases at J, with 10 bases in the middle. CDR3 amino acids: CAWSMRDDQPQHF. CDR3 sequence (DNA): TGTGCCTGGAGTATGAGGGACGATCAGCCCCAGCATTTT.

The chain employs TRBV4-1 and TRBJ2-5; 7 bases map to TRBD2. This CDR3 has 16 amino acids. After removal of 4 bases from V and 1 base from J, the junction contained 9 bases not matched to a gene. Germline V gene lookup returns CDR1 MGHRA and CDR2 YSYEKL. CDR3 amino acids: CASSPVPGRSQETQYF. CDR3 DNA: TGCGCCAGCAGCCCCGTCCCCGGGAGGAGCCAAGAGACCCAGTACTTC.